A selection of T cell receptor beta chains follows, all from one sample in a study of T cell responses to AZD1222 COVID-19 vaccine. Some clones are missing from TCRdb's copy, which holds only in-frame ones; the method was immunoSEQ multiplex PCR. This sample has 100,000 or so clones, with roughly nine tenths found just once. Sequencing was performed on peripheral blood, taken on day 0 of AZD1222 vaccination. These TCRs come from an adult in good health. Both conserved end residues are part of each CDR3. The order of the fields is V gene, D gene, J gene, clone size, CDR3 protein, CDR3 DNA. The D gene is left open where the match is weak. Only part of the rows carry a size: once, few, many, or a class if the clone is expanded.

v_gene: TRBV29-1; d_gene: NA; j_gene: TRBJ1-2; abundance: NA; CDR3aa: CSVRQANGYTF; CDR3nt: TGCAGCGTCCGACAGGCTAATGGCTACACCTTC
v_gene: TRBV28; d_gene: TRBD1; j_gene: TRBJ2-5; abundance: NA; CDR3aa: CASTRGGQGAETQYF; CDR3nt: TGTGCCAGCACCCGCGGGGGACAGGGTGCAGAGACCCAGTACTTC
v_gene: TRBV7-9; d_gene: NA; j_gene: TRBJ2-5; abundance: NA; CDR3aa: CASSLGRSSEETQYF; CDR3nt: TGTGCCAGCAGCTTGGGGAGATCAAGTGAAGAGACCCAGTACTTC
v_gene: TRBV5-8; d_gene: NA; j_gene: TRBJ1-5; abundance: NA; CDR3aa: CASSYRGQPQHF; CDR3nt: TGTGCCAGCAGCTACCGAGGTCAGCCCCAGCATTTT
v_gene: TRBV5-1; d_gene: NA; j_gene: TRBJ2-7; abundance: NA; CDR3aa: CASSLDGDYEQYF; CDR3nt: TGCGCCAGCAGCTTGGACGGGGATTACGAGCAGTACTTC
v_gene: TRBV19; d_gene: TRBD1; j_gene: TRBJ1-2; abundance: once; CDR3aa: CASSTDRHGYTF; CDR3nt: TGTGCCAGTAGTACGGACAGGCATGGCTACACCTTC
v_gene: TRBV7-2; d_gene: NA; j_gene: TRBJ2-3; abundance: NA; CDR3aa: CASRSGGPVYTQYF; CDR3nt: TGTGCCAGCAGATCCGGGGGGCCCGTTTATACGCAGTATTTT
v_gene: TRBV5-6; d_gene: NA; j_gene: TRBJ1-1; abundance: NA; CDR3aa: CASSPTGWGKTEAFF; CDR3nt: TGTGCCAGCAGCCCGACGGGGTGGGGAAAAACTGAAGCTTTCTTT
v_gene: TRBV4-2; d_gene: NA; j_gene: TRBJ1-4; abundance: NA; CDR3aa: CASSQLGAGEKLFF; CDR3nt: TGTGCCAGCAGCCAACTCGGGGCCGGTGAAAAACTGTTTTTT
v_gene: TRBV7-2; d_gene: NA; j_gene: TRBJ2-7; abundance: NA; CDR3aa: CASSLAPDIPYEQYF; CDR3nt: TGTGCCAGCAGCTTAGCGCCGGACATCCCCTACGAGCAGTACTTC
v_gene: TRBV29-1; d_gene: NA; j_gene: TRBJ2-7; abundance: NA; CDR3aa: CSADDSYEQYF; CDR3nt: TGCAGCGCCGACGACTCCTACGAGCAGTACTTC
v_gene: TRBV3-1/TRBV3-2; d_gene: NA; j_gene: TRBJ1-2; abundance: NA; CDR3aa: CASSQSSSGYGYTF; CDR3nt: TGTGCCAGCAGCCAAAGCTCCAGCGGCTATGGCTACACCTTC
v_gene: TRBV27; d_gene: TRBD1; j_gene: TRBJ2-3; abundance: NA; CDR3aa: CASSSTGGIADTQYF; CDR3nt: TGTGCCAGCAGTTCGACAGGGGGCATCGCAGATACGCAGTATTTT
v_gene: TRBV7-3; d_gene: NA; j_gene: TRBJ1-1; abundance: NA; CDR3aa: CASSLGRLGNTEAFF; CDR3nt: TGTGCCAGCAGCTTAGGACGGTTGGGAAACACTGAAGCTTTCTTT
v_gene: TRBV19; d_gene: NA; j_gene: TRBJ1-4; abundance: NA; CDR3aa: CASRGEGKLFF; CDR3nt: TGTGCCAGTAGGGGGGAAGGAAAACTGTTTTTT
v_gene: TRBV5-1; d_gene: NA; j_gene: TRBJ2-3; abundance: NA; CDR3aa: CASSFLGGTDTQYF; CDR3nt: TGCGCCAGCAGCTTTTTGGGGGGAACAGATACGCAGTATTTT
v_gene: TRBV9; d_gene: TRBD2; j_gene: TRBJ2-7; abundance: NA; CDR3aa: CASSARTSGAYEQYF; CDR3nt: TGTGCCAGCAGCGCAAGGACTAGCGGCGCCTACGAGCAGTACTTC
v_gene: TRBV6-6; d_gene: NA; j_gene: TRBJ1-2; abundance: NA; CDR3aa: CATHPGEGGNVDGYTF; CDR3nt: TGTGCCACCCACCCCGGGGAAGGGGGGAATGTGGATGGCTACACCTTC
v_gene: TRBV6-5; d_gene: NA; j_gene: TRBJ1-5; abundance: NA; CDR3aa: CASSYGQRQPQHF; CDR3nt: TGTGCCAGCAGTTACGGACAGAGACAGCCCCAGCATTTT
v_gene: TRBV15; d_gene: NA; j_gene: TRBJ1-2; abundance: NA; CDR3aa: CATSRDRNHSPYF; CDR3nt: TGTGCCACCAGCAGAGATAGAAACCATTCCCCCTACTTC
v_gene: TRBV30; d_gene: NA; j_gene: TRBJ1-3; abundance: NA; CDR3aa: CAWSVIQGNTIYF; CDR3nt: TGTGCCTGGAGTGTTATTCAGGGGAACACCATATATTTT
v_gene: TRBV28; d_gene: NA; j_gene: TRBJ2-3; abundance: once; CDR3aa: CASSLGTGVPDTQYF; CDR3nt: TGTGCCAGCAGTTTAGGGACGGGGGTCCCAGATACGCAGTATTTT
v_gene: TRBV6-5; d_gene: TRBD2; j_gene: TRBJ2-7; abundance: NA; CDR3aa: CASSKTSGDSYEQYF; CDR3nt: TGTGCCAGCAGCAAGACTAGCGGGGACTCCTACGAGCAGTACTTC
v_gene: TRBV19; d_gene: NA; j_gene: TRBJ2-1; abundance: NA; CDR3aa: CASLPTGRDPYNEQFF; CDR3nt: TGTGCCAGTCTTCCCACCGGCAGGGATCCCTACAATGAGCAGTTCTTC
v_gene: TRBV10-3; d_gene: TRBD1; j_gene: TRBJ1-3; abundance: NA; CDR3aa: CAISPGQAFSGNTIYF; CDR3nt: TGTGCCATCAGCCCAGGACAGGCGTTCTCTGGAAACACCATATATTTT
v_gene: TRBV12-3/TRBV12-4; d_gene: NA; j_gene: TRBJ2-3; abundance: NA; CDR3aa: CASSLKFTDTQYF; CDR3nt: TGTGCCAGCAGTCTTAAGTTCACAGATACGCAGTATTTT
v_gene: TRBV6-5; d_gene: NA; j_gene: TRBJ2-1; abundance: NA; CDR3aa: CASSYTAYNEQFF; CDR3nt: TGTGCCAGCAGTTACACTGCTTACAATGAGCAGTTCTTC
v_gene: TRBV18; d_gene: NA; j_gene: TRBJ1-3; abundance: NA; CDR3aa: CASSEDLSNTIYF; CDR3nt: TGTGCCAGCTCGGAGGATTTGTCGAACACCATATATTTT
v_gene: TRBV28; d_gene: NA; j_gene: TRBJ1-2; abundance: NA; CDR3aa: CASSPGGLNYGYTF; CDR3nt: TGTGCCAGCAGCCCCGGGGGGCTAAACTATGGCTACACCTTC
v_gene: TRBV3-1/TRBV3-2; d_gene: NA; j_gene: TRBJ2-2; abundance: once; CDR3aa: CASSPRDRRTGELFF; CDR3nt: TGTGCCAGCAGCCCCCGGGATCGGAGGACCGGGGAGCTGTTTTTT
v_gene: TRBV7-9; d_gene: NA; j_gene: TRBJ1-4; abundance: NA; CDR3aa: CASSRIATNEKLFF; CDR3nt: TGTGCCAGCAGTAGGATCGCAACTAATGAAAAACTGTTTTTT
v_gene: TRBV3-1/TRBV3-2; d_gene: NA; j_gene: TRBJ2-3; abundance: once; CDR3aa: CASSQGLGTQYF; CDR3nt: TGTGCCAGCAGCCAAGGTTTGGGCACGCAGTATTTT
v_gene: TRBV7-6; d_gene: TRBD2; j_gene: TRBJ2-2; abundance: NA; CDR3aa: CASSSLTSGGSGELFF; CDR3nt: TGTGCCAGCAGCTCTCTGACTAGCGGGGGTTCCGGGGAGCTGTTTTTT
v_gene: TRBV18; d_gene: NA; j_gene: TRBJ1-2; abundance: NA; CDR3aa: CASSGLQGGESGYTF; CDR3nt: TGTGCCAGCTCAGGACTACAGGGAGGAGAAAGTGGCTACACCTTC
v_gene: TRBV5-1; d_gene: TRBD1; j_gene: TRBJ2-1; abundance: NA; CDR3aa: CASSSGTGGARGEQFF; CDR3nt: TGCGCCAGCAGCTCCGGGACAGGGGGCGCGCGTGGGGAGCAGTTCTTC
v_gene: TRBV28; d_gene: TRBD2; j_gene: TRBJ2-3; abundance: NA; CDR3aa: CASSTLAGPGFIDTQYF; CDR3nt: TGTGCCAGCAGTACCTTAGCGGGGCCGGGTTTTATAGATACGCAGTATTTT
v_gene: TRBV10-1; d_gene: TRBD1; j_gene: TRBJ1-2; abundance: NA; CDR3aa: CASSEITGGLPIDGYTF; CDR3nt: TGCGCCAGCAGTGAGATCACAGGGGGACTCCCAATTGACGGCTACACCTTC
v_gene: TRBV12-3/TRBV12-4; d_gene: NA; j_gene: TRBJ1-2; abundance: NA; CDR3aa: CASSYGGSYGYTF; CDR3nt: TGTGCCAGCAGTTATGGGGGTAGCTATGGCTACACCTTC
v_gene: TRBV5-1; d_gene: NA; j_gene: TRBJ1-4; abundance: NA; CDR3aa: CASSAGPRNEKLFF; CDR3nt: TGCGCCAGCAGCGCGGGACCGAGAAATGAAAAACTGTTTTTT
v_gene: TRBV5-4; d_gene: NA; j_gene: TRBJ1-4; abundance: NA; CDR3aa: CASSLAEGDAEKLFF; CDR3nt: TGTGCCAGCAGCTTGGCGGAAGGGGATGCTGAAAAACTGTTTTTT
v_gene: TRBV12-3/TRBV12-4; d_gene: NA; j_gene: TRBJ1-2; abundance: NA; CDR3aa: CASRRTASYGYTF; CDR3nt: TGTGCCAGCAGACGGACAGCTTCCTATGGCTACACCTTC
v_gene: TRBV2; d_gene: NA; j_gene: TRBJ2-3; abundance: NA; CDR3aa: CASSGVRQAGLSTDTQYF; CDR3nt: TGTGCCAGCAGCGGAGTAAGGCAGGCGGGGCTAAGCACAGATACGCAGTATTTT
v_gene: TRBV3-1/TRBV3-2; d_gene: NA; j_gene: TRBJ1-1; abundance: NA; CDR3aa: CASSQGSGNTEAFF; CDR3nt: TGTGCCAGCAGCCAAGGGTCCGGGAACACTGAAGCTTTCTTT
v_gene: TRBV15; d_gene: NA; j_gene: TRBJ1-1; abundance: NA; CDR3aa: CATSRDLFAQDTEAFF; CDR3nt: TGTGCCACCAGCAGAGATCTCTTTGCGCAAGACACTGAAGCTTTCTTT
v_gene: TRBV18; d_gene: NA; j_gene: TRBJ2-3; abundance: NA; CDR3aa: CASSPPGPRNTDTQYF; CDR3nt: TGTGCCAGCTCACCACCGGGACCCCGAAACACAGATACGCAGTATTTT
v_gene: TRBV5-1; d_gene: TRBD2; j_gene: TRBJ2-3; abundance: once; CDR3aa: CASGLAGGPGTDTQYF; CDR3nt: TGCGCCAGCGGGTTAGCGGGGGGGCCGGGCACAGATACGCAGTATTTT
v_gene: TRBV27; d_gene: TRBD1; j_gene: TRBJ1-2; abundance: NA; CDR3aa: CASSPEWDRANYGYTF; CDR3nt: TGTGCCAGCAGCCCTGAATGGGACAGGGCTAACTATGGCTACACCTTC
v_gene: TRBV5-5; d_gene: NA; j_gene: TRBJ2-7; abundance: NA; CDR3aa: CASSWGAGTLEQYF; CDR3nt: TGTGCCAGCAGCTGGGGGGCGGGGACCCTGGAGCAGTACTTC
v_gene: TRBV11-2; d_gene: NA; j_gene: TRBJ1-3; abundance: NA; CDR3aa: CASSLSEGNTIYF; CDR3nt: TGTGCCAGCAGCTTATCCGAGGGGAACACCATATATTTT
v_gene: TRBV5-6; d_gene: NA; j_gene: TRBJ2-2; abundance: many; CDR3aa: CASTKLITGELFF; CDR3nt: TGTGCCAGCACCAAACTGATAACCGGGGAGCTGTTTTTT
v_gene: TRBV5-1; d_gene: NA; j_gene: TRBJ2-7; abundance: NA; CDR3aa: CASSLDGQALSYEQYF; CDR3nt: TGCGCCAGCAGCTTGGATGGGCAGGCCCTCTCCTACGAGCAGTACTTC
v_gene: TRBV12-5; d_gene: NA; j_gene: TRBJ1-1; abundance: NA; CDR3aa: CASGLGGAAFF; CDR3nt: TGTGCTAGTGGTTTAGGGGGGGCGGCTTTCTTT
v_gene: TRBV28; d_gene: NA; j_gene: TRBJ1-1; abundance: NA; CDR3aa: CASSSNTEAFF; CDR3nt: TGTGCCAGCAGTTCGAACACTGAAGCTTTCTTT
v_gene: TRBV19; d_gene: NA; j_gene: TRBJ2-7; abundance: NA; CDR3aa: CASSIRYDYEQYF; CDR3nt: TGTGCCAGTAGTATACGTTATGACTACGAGCAGTACTTC
v_gene: TRBV7-9; d_gene: TRBD1; j_gene: TRBJ2-1; abundance: NA; CDR3aa: CASSLGDRYEQFF; CDR3nt: TGTGCCAGCAGCTTAGGGGACAGGTACGAGCAGTTCTTC